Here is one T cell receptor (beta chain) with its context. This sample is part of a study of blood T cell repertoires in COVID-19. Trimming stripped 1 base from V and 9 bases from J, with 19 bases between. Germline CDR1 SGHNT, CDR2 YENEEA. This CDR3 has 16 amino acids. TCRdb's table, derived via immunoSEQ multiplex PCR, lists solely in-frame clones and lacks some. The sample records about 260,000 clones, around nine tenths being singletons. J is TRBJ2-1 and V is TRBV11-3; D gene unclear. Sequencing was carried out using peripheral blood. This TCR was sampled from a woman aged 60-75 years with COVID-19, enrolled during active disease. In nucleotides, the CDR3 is TGTGCCAGCAGCTTAGGGAATAGCCGCCTAGGCAGTGAGCAGTTCTTC. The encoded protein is CASSLGNSRLGSEQFF.